This record covers a single T cell receptor (beta chain). The PCR made use of 60 Vbeta and 13 Jbeta primers. Here immunoSEQ multiplex PCR was the method, and the copy in TCRdb shows in-frame clones only, minus some. The table lists about 72,000 clones. Germline V gives CDR1 MDHEN, CDR2 SYDVKM. Trimming took off 6 bases at V and 5 bases at J, with 10 bases between the two ends. This CDR3 has 12 amino acids. The sample belongs to a study of cytomegalovirus exposure and HLA in healthy donors. Sequencing was performed on PBMCs. The chain links TRBV28 to TRBJ1-2; D is ambiguous. This receptor was taken from a middle-aged man in good health and CMV-seronegative. The CDR3 spells CASRLLEYGYTF. The CDR3 DNA is TGTGCCAGCAGACTATTAGAATATGGCTACACCTTC.